This T cell receptor beta chain appears in the sequencing data of a study of high-grade serous ovarian cancer treatment subgroups. Some clones are missing from TCRdb's copy, which holds only in-frame ones; the method was immunoSEQ multiplex PCR. Of some 2,000 clones listed, under 80% are singletons. The CDR3 has 12 amino acids. Trimming removed 2 bases from V and 6 bases from J, with 4 bases in between. CDR1 is PRHDT, CDR2 FYEKMQ, per germline (reference sequence). Tumor samples were obtained before definitive surgery or chemotherapy. The TCR was taken from a human donor with high-grade serous ovarian cancer. Sequences were obtained from tumor tissue. This chain uses TRBV13 with TRBJ2-2; D is unclear. The CDR3 loop is CASSLRSGELFF. The CDR3 region has the DNA TGTGCCAGCAGCTTAAGGTCCGGGGAGCTGTTTTTT.